Presented here are 15 T cell receptor beta chains from one specimen sequenced in a study of technical replicates of blood from a few donors. TCRdb's table, derived via immunoSEQ multiplex PCR, lists solely in-frame clones and lacks some. Here the sample spans about 76,000 clones, around 85% being singletons. Sequencing input: PBMCs. The receptor source for this set is a human donor in good health. Some clones in this sample may be carry-over from other donors' samples.

The V and J genes are TRBV6-6 and TRBJ1-2; D is ambiguous. Germline-derived CDR1 and CDR2 are MNHNY and SVGAGI (reference sequence). V lost 5 bases and J 4 bases, leaving 14 bases between the germline ends. The CDR3 spans 14 residues. The CDR3, as DNA: TGTGCCAGCAGTGGTGTGCGGACTACCTATGGCTACACCTTC. The encoded protein is CASSGVRTTYGYTF.

The chain links TRBV6-6 to TRBJ1-2; D may be TRBD1 (5 bases). Between the trimmed V and J ends, which lost 2 bases and 1 base, there was a span of 11 bases. This CDR3 is 15 amino acids long. Per the germline V gene, CDR1 is MNHNY and CDR2 is SVGAGI (reference sequence). The chain's CDR3 is CASSYDPGGNYGYTF. CDR3 in DNA: TGTGCCAGCAGTTACGACCCCGGGGGTAACTATGGCTACACCTTC.

The rearrangement links TRBV6-5 to TRBJ2-2; a possible D gene is TRBD2 (6 bases). The CDR3 is 15 amino acids. CDR1 and CDR2 from the germline V gene are MNHEY and SVGAGI. V gave up 6 bases and J gave up 2 bases, with 13 bases separating them. This CDR3 reads CASSPGGRNTGELFF. The CDR3 nucleotides are TGTGCCAGCAGCCCCGGGGGTAGAAACACCGGGGAGCTGTTTTTT.

This chain joins TRBV5-8 and TRBJ2-2; D is perhaps TRBD2 (5 bases). Germline loops: CDR1 SGHTS, CDR2 YDEGEE. The CDR3 has 17 residues. Trimming stripped 4 bases from V and 0 bases from J, with 16 bases between. CDR3 nucleotides: TGTGCCAGCAGCCGTTACCGGGGAAAGACGAACACCGGGGAGCTGTTTTTT. As protein: CASSRYRGKTNTGELFF.

V gene TRBV14 combines with J gene TRBJ2-7, with a tentative D call TRBD1 (5 bases). This CDR3 region has 13 residues. CDR1 and CDR2 (germline): SGHDN, FVKESK. Trimming pared 4 bases from V and 6 bases from J, leaving 13 bases between. This CDR3 is CASSPLGQGEQYF. CDR3 in DNA: TGTGCCAGCAGCCCATTGGGGCAGGGCGAGCAGTACTTC.

This chain links TRBV4-1 with TRBJ2-1; the D gene is possibly TRBD1 (6 bases). The CDR3 loop spans 17 amino acids. The germline V gene encodes CDR1 MGHRA and CDR2 YSYEKL. Deletions cut 1 base from V and 5 bases from J, with 18 bases between. The CDR3 loop reads CASSQGQARGLNNEQFF. In DNA, the CDR3 is TGCGCCAGCAGCCAAGGACAGGCAAGGGGGTTAAACAATGAGCAGTTCTTC.

V is TRBV5-4 and J is TRBJ1-3; 9 bases are a match to TRBD1. The CDR3 has 17 amino acids. The J segment lost 0 bases and the V segment lost 3 bases, leaving 7 bases of the junction unmatched. The germline V gene encodes CDR1 SGHNT and CDR2 YYREEE (reference sequence). The CDR3 reads CASSSNPGQGSGNTIYF. The DNA of the CDR3 is TGTGCCAGCAGCTCCAATCCGGGACAGGGCTCTGGAAACACCATATATTTT.

The chain employs TRBV9 and TRBJ2-2, with D possibly being TRBD2 (5 bases). The CDR3 sequence is 15 residues long. Trimming cost V 4 bases and J 5 bases, with 15 bases left between them. Per germline, CDR1 SGDLS and CDR2 YYNGEE. The CDR3 here is CASSPTLGRTGELFF. In DNA form, the CDR3 reads TGTGCCAGCAGCCCCACCCTAGGGAGAACCGGGGAGCTGTTTTTT.

This chain joins TRBV7-2 and TRBJ2-3; 8 bases map to TRBD2. The V gene's germline CDR1 is SGHTA and CDR2 FQGNSA. The trim removed 4 bases at V and 1 base at J, leaving 10 bases unmatched. There are 17 residues in the CDR3. CDR3 in DNA: TGTGCCAGCAGCTATAGTGGTGGTAGCGGGGGCACAGATACGCAGTATTTT. Protein: CASSYSGGSGGTDTQYF.

This clone was recorded once. The J gene is TRBJ2-5, the V gene TRBV29-1, with 9 positions matching TRBD2. The CDR3 length is 14 residues. V shed 6 bases and J 0 bases; nucleotides not matched to a gene: 5. Germline V gives CDR1 SQVTM, CDR2 ANQGSEA. The CDR3 nucleotides are TGCAGCGTCTCTAGCGGGACGTACCAAGAGACCCAGTACTTC. Translation: CSVSSGTYQETQYF.

CDR3 protein: CASSQAAGAPTYNEQFF. In DNA, the CDR3 is TGCGCCAGCAGCCAAGCTGCAGGGGCCCCCACCTACAATGAGCAGTTCTTC. The V call is TRBV4-1, the J call TRBJ2-1; the D gene is possibly TRBD1 (6 bases). The germline CDR1 and CDR2 sequences are MGHRA and YSYEKL. V lost 1 base and J lost 2, with 15 bases in between. The CDR3 contains 17 residues.

V is TRBV19 and J is TRBJ2-2; 10 bases are shared with TRBD2. Trimming cost V 3 bases and J 5 bases; bases outside gene matches: 3. CDR1 is LNHDA, CDR2 SQIVND, per germline (reference sequence). This CDR3 spans 15 amino acids. This CDR3 reads CASSILAGVTGELFF. The CDR3 DNA is TGTGCCAGTAGTATCCTAGCGGGAGTGACCGGGGAGCTGTTTTTT.

J is TRBJ2-1 and V is TRBV6-6, with 13 bases that match TRBD2. The V segment lost 6 bases and the J segment 6 bases; nucleotides outside the gene matches: 5. The CDR3 consists of 15 residues. Germline V gene sequence: CDR1 MNHNY, CDR2 SVGAGI (reference sequence). CDR3 protein: CASRSGLAGANEQFF. The DNA for the CDR3 is TGTGCCAGCAGGTCCGGACTAGCGGGAGCCAATGAGCAGTTCTTC.

The chain has TRBV29-1 and TRBJ2-7; 11 nucleotides agree with TRBD1. The CDR3 has 13 residues. Trimming at V came to 7 bases and at J to 5 bases, leaving 7 bases not matched to a gene. Germline V gene sequence: CDR1 SQVTM, CDR2 ANQGSEA. CDR3 region: CSGGDRGSHEQYF. CDR3 in DNA: TGCAGCGGAGGGGACAGGGGGTCCCACGAGCAGTACTTC.

The chain joins TRBV5-5 to TRBJ1-2; weak D call: TRBD1 (6 bases). V shed 4 bases and J shed 10 bases, with 17 bases lying between them. The CDR3 is made up of 13 amino acids. Per germline, CDR1 SGHKS and CDR2 YYEKEE (reference sequence). The CDR3 DNA sequence: TGTGCCAGCAGCCCGGGACAACTCCAGCTCTACACCTTC. It yields the protein CASSPGQLQLYTF.